This T cell receptor beta chain was recovered during a study of molecular identifiers for immune sequencing clone quantification (dated by TCRdb to the late 2010s). In terms of the full investigation: For a replicate experiment, RNA from roughly 21,000 or 96,000 naive CD8 T cells was divided into five aliquots, of which four were sequenced. This methods study used CD8 T cells to benchmark TCR RNA copy counting and molecular-identifier clustering-based TCR repertoire sequencing (MIDCIRS).

General conclusions and limits of the study: Without barcode sub-clustering, chimeric consensus sequences inflated TCR diversity; chimeras reached as high as 47%. Highly expanded clone sizes could be underestimated because identical TCR molecules may share a barcode. In CMV-specific effector cells, over 97% of molecules were held by clones above 20 RNA copies, whereas under 1% of molecules were held by such clones in naive cells. A single cell's worth of spiked-in Jurkat TCR RNA was reported detectable even among 900,000 to 1,000,000 naive CD8 T cells. Spiked-in Jurkat TCR RNA (about 10 copies' worth), which is not part of the donor repertoire, was contained in the naive libraries. Modeling gave around 3 recovered TCR RNA copies per cell versus 9.5 to 10 by digital PCR, implying approximately 30% capture efficiency.

Naive CD8 T cell libraries were made from roughly 21,000 to 960,000 sorted cells using 10%, 30% or 50% of purified RNA. Naive CD8 T cells, defined as CD8+CD4-CCR7+CD45RA+, were FACS-sorted into RLT Plus buffer on a BD FACSAria II. Ten to eleven TCR copies' worth of Jurkat RNA were spiked into about 20,000-1,100,000 naive CD8 T cell samples to test detection sensitivity. CD8 T cells were enriched with RosetteSep CD8+ T Cell Enrichment Cocktail and Ficoll-Paque, followed by ACK red cell lysis. On this clonotype: What this receptor recognizes is not known. Base qualities are missing; no much larger clone stands one base away.

Libraries were built with PCR. Instrument on record: Illumina HiSeq 4000. Bulk TCR libraries were made following a previously described method, with the TCR primers given in Table S5. The Qiagen AllPrep DNA/RNA kit was used to purify total RNA. Reads from multiple sequencing runs of the same library were pooled before analysis. In the original analysis: Reads were retained only if the reads had an exact TCR constant sequence, and the retained reads were trimmed to 150 nt and grouped according to their 12-nt molecular barcodes. Within each barcode group, reads were sub-clustered at a 15% Levenshtein threshold, and quality-weighted consensus sequences were built per RNA molecule. Non-functional sequences were excluded, and lower-count sequences lying one edit away from another sequence were also excluded. On the basis of fitting two negative binomial distributions, barcode sub-clusters with fewer than 20% of the maximum read count were discarded. TCRdb reworked the public reads: Q25 trimming with fastp, MiXCR clone assembly, productive beta chains retained. Merged by CDR3 protein, the rows form single entries marked with the most common genes and DNA. The V and J calls, along with clone size, are taken from TCRdb and not from the paper's own processing. In this sample the table shows about 320,000 distinct CDR3 sequences, about a fifth of which occur a single time. The biggest ten clones account for 0.81% of the sample.

The receptor's source is a human donor in good health. Some libraries in this study had Jurkat cell RNA spiked in. The sequencing input was naive CD8+ T cells from blood, with Jurkat cell RNA spiked in. The sample's cell subset or site label, decoded: FACS-sorted CD8+CD4-CCR7+CD45RA+ naive T cells.

The base sequence is TGTGCCAGCAGGAAAACCGCCCGGGACAAGGTACCAACTGGGTTTTTT. It codes for CASRKTARDKVPTGFF. Recombination connected TRBV7-2 to TRBJ1-4; the D segment could be TRBD1, given 6 matching bases. The CDR3, from cysteine to phenylalanine, totals 16 residues. The DNA shown is the 48-base CDR3, in frame from base 1. Cut back by 6 bases and 16 bases, the V and J ends lie 30 bases apart. CDR1 and CDR2 are drawn from the germline V gene: SGHTA, FQGNSA.